Below, 18 T cell receptor beta chains from the same sample are listed, as sequenced in a study of blood T cell repertoires in COVID-19. Profiling relied on immunoSEQ multiplex PCR, and the TCRdb table lists in-frame clones only, not all of them. The sample shows 100,000 to 150,000 clones, around 78% of them seen only once. The sequenced sample was peripheral blood. These receptor sequences come from a man between 70 and 80 years old with acute or convalescent COVID-19.

The chain couples TRBV3-1 (or the pseudogene TRBV3-2) to TRBJ2-1; 7 nucleotides line up with TRBD2. The CDR3 contains 20 residues. The germline CDR1 and CDR2 sequences are LGHDT and YNNKEL (reference sequence). Trimming cost V 3 bases and J 2 bases; bases outside gene matches: 19. DNA for the CDR3: TGTGCCAGCAGCCAGTCCACGGGGGTCGAAGCGGGGATTACCTACAATGAGCAGTTCTTC. Translating it yields CASSQSTGVEAGITYNEQFF.

This sequence joins TRBV7-3 and TRBJ1-6; D might be TRBD1 (6 bases). Germline CDR1 and CDR2: SGHTA and FQGTGA. Trimming cost V 1 base and J 10 bases, with 17 bases left between them. CDR3 length: 16 residues. The CDR3 nucleotides read TGTGCCAGCAGCTTAAACCGTCCAGGGGTGGGATCACCCCTCCACTTT. Protein: CASSLNRPGVGSPLHF.

The chain carries TRBV6-5 and TRBJ2-5, with D perhaps matching TRBD1 (6 bases). Germline assignment: CDR1 MNHEY and CDR2 SVGAGI. The CDR3 has 14 amino acids. Trimming removed 5 bases from V and 0 bases from J, with 10 bases in between. CDR3 nucleotide sequence: TGTGCCAGCAGTCAACAGGGTTACCAAGAGACCCAGTACTTC. It translates to CASSQQGYQETQYF.

The rearrangement joins TRBV7-9 to TRBJ2-1; 7 nucleotides align to TRBD1. The CDR3 has 16 residues. V lost 1 base and J lost 0; bases outside the gene matches: 3. CDR1 and CDR2 from the germline V gene are SEHNR and FQNEAQ (reference sequence). CDR3 nucleotides: TGTGCCAGCAGCTTAGGCGGACAGGTCTCCTACAATGAGCAGTTCTTC. Translating it yields CASSLGGQVSYNEQFF.

This chain joins TRBV9 and TRBJ1-2, with 9 bases fitting TRBD1. Germline values: CDR1 SGDLS, CDR2 YYNGEE. CDR3 length equals 14 residues. Unmatched junction bases numbered 8, after V lost 3 bases and J lost 8 bases. CDR3: CASSASGTGSGYTF. DNA for the CDR3: TGTGCCAGCAGCGCGTCCGGGACAGGGTCGGGCTACACCTTC. The variable domain in full, with the rest retrieved from reference TRBV9 and TRBJ1-2, is DSGVTQTPKHLITATGQRVTLRCSPRSGDLSVYWYQQSLDQGLQFLIQYYNGEERAKGNILERFSAQQFPDLHSELNLSSLELGDSALYFCASSASGTGSGYTFGSGTRLTVV.

The CDR3 sequence: CASRRTGGDKSDTQYF. The CDR3 coding sequence is TGTGCCAGCAGAAGGACGGGGGGCGACAAATCAGATACGCAGTATTTT. The J gene is TRBJ2-3, the V gene TRBV2; D is possibly TRBD2 (7 bases). Germline lookup yields CDR1 SNHLY and CDR2 FYNNEI. The germline V and J ends were trimmed by 6 bases and 4 bases, with 20 bases remaining between them. The CDR3 consists of 16 residues.

This clone was seen only once. The chain combines TRBV7-7 with TRBJ2-5; the D is unclear. V was clipped by 5 bases and J by 4 bases, with 5 bases between them. This CDR3 comprises 11 residues. CDR1 SSHAT and CDR2 FNYEAQ come from the germline V gene (reference sequence). The CDR3 region has the DNA TGTGCCAGCAGCCCGCGAGAGACCCAGTACTTC. Residues: CASSPRETQYF.

The J gene is TRBJ2-7, the V gene TRBV5-4, with TRBD1 matching over 9 bases. The junction had 3 bases not matched to a gene; V was cut back by 5 bases and J by 3 bases. CDR1 is SGHNT, CDR2 YYREEE, per germline (reference sequence). The CDR3 sequence is 13 residues long. In DNA form, the CDR3 reads TGTGCCAGCAGGCGGACAGGGGACTACGAGCAGTACTTC. Protein product: CASRRTGDYEQYF.

The chain links TRBV3-1 (or the pseudogene TRBV3-2) to TRBJ1-3, with unresolved D. Germline loops: CDR1 LGHDT, CDR2 YNNKEL (reference sequence). V shed 6 bases and J shed 0 bases, with 9 bases lying between them. The CDR3 sequence is 14 residues long. The CDR3 nucleotides read TGTGCCAGCAGACAGCTGACCTCTGGAAACACCATATATTTT. Protein: CASRQLTSGNTIYF.

This chain connects TRBV7-9 to TRBJ2-4, with a weak D call TRBD2 (6 bases). The CDR3 spans 15 residues. Germline-derived CDR1 and CDR2 are SEHNR and FQNEAQ (reference sequence). The V end lost 1 base, the J end lost 2 bases, and 9 bases lay between the germline ends. The CDR3 is CASSLVGGTKNIQYF. In DNA, the CDR3 is TGTGCCAGCAGCTTAGTGGGGGGAACCAAAAACATTCAGTACTTC.

The chain combines TRBV6-5 with TRBJ1-1; a possible D gene is TRBD1 (6 bases). The ends were cut back, 4 bases at V and 3 bases at J, with 18 bases in the middle. The CDR3 extends over 16 amino acids. Germline assignment: CDR1 MNHEY and CDR2 SVGAGI. CDR3 loop: CASSSHPGRGDTEAFF. The DNA of the CDR3 is TGTGCCAGCAGTTCCCATCCAGGGAGGGGGGACACTGAAGCTTTCTTT.

The chain links TRBV5-1 to TRBJ2-3, with a possible D match to TRBD2 (6 bases). V was cut by 3 bases and J by 0 bases, with 8 bases left in between. CDR1 and CDR2 from the germline V gene are SGHRS and YFSETQ. This CDR3 has 14 amino acids. CDR3 nucleotides: TGCGCCAGCAGCTCTAGCGTAAGCACAGATACGCAGTATTTT. Translation gives CASSSSVSTDTQYF. Complete variable domain (other parts from reference TRBV5-1 and TRBJ2-3): KAGVTQTPRYLIKTRGQQVTLSCSPISGHRSVSWYQQTPGQGLQFLFEYFSETQRNKGNFPGRFSGRQFSNSRSEMNVSTLELGDSALYLCASSSSVSTDTQYFGPGTRLTVL.

This chain links TRBV7-3 with TRBJ1-2; a weak D match, TRBD1 (6 bases). Trimming removed 5 bases at V and 4 bases at J, with 17 bases between. The CDR3 is made up of 15 amino acids. CDR1 is SGHTA, CDR2 FQGTGA, per germline. CDR3 sequence (DNA): TGTGCCAGCAGCCCCAGGGGCCAGAACCTCTATGGCTACACCTTC. The encoded protein is CASSPRGQNLYGYTF.

The chain recombines TRBV4-3 with TRBJ2-5, with TRBD2 matching over 8 bases. The germline gives CDR1 LGHNA, CDR2 YSLEER. Germline trimming cut 1 base from V and 5 bases from J; bases unmatched to any gene: 12. The CDR3 covers 17 residues. The CDR3 nucleotides are TGCGCCAGCAGCCAAGCCCGGGTCGGGGGGGCCCAGGAGACCCAGTACTTC. Protein product: CASSQARVGGAQETQYF.

The chain couples TRBV5-1 to TRBJ1-1; maybe TRBD1 (5 bases). Trimming stripped 7 bases from V and 2 bases from J, with 27 bases between. The CDR3 is made up of 18 amino acids. Germline-derived CDR1 and CDR2 are SGHRS and YFSETQ. CDR3 in amino acids: CASAGSRIGRETNTEAFF. The CDR3 nucleotides read TGCGCCAGCGCCGGCTCACGCATCGGCAGGGAAACAAACACTGAAGCTTTCTTT.

V usage is TRBV18 and J usage is TRBJ1-5, with 7 positions matching TRBD1. With V trimmed by 3 bases and J by 7 bases, 9 bases remained unmatched. The CDR3 runs 15 residues. CDR1 and CDR2 from the germline V gene are KGHSH and LQKENI. CDR3 DNA: TGTGCCAGCTCACCTTCGACAGGGCCGGGACAGCCCCAGCATTTT. It codes for CASSPSTGPGQPQHF.

The V gene is TRBV19, the J gene TRBJ1-2; D is unresolved. CDR1 is LNHDA, CDR2 SQIVND, per germline (reference sequence). Trimming cost V 2 bases and J 4 bases, with 8 bases left between them. The CDR3 sequence is 13 residues long. The CDR3 protein is CASSIRRPYGYTF. CDR3 nucleotide sequence: TGTGCCAGTAGTATACGGAGACCCTATGGCTACACCTTC.

V gene TRBV5-1 combines with J gene TRBJ2-5; TRBD2 agrees at 7 bases. CDR1 and CDR2 (germline): SGHRS, YFSETQ. This CDR3 contains 15 residues. The trim removed 1 base at V and 5 bases at J, leaving 8 bases unmatched. The CDR3 loop is CASSLRGELGETQYF. The CDR3 DNA reads as TGCGCCAGCAGCTTGCGGGGGGAACTGGGGGAGACCCAGTACTTC.